The following is a TCR beta chain sequence with its context. The antigen remains unidentified. Positively selected for CCR7, the CD45RO-negative cells used as naive CD8 cells excluded terminally differentiated effector memory CD45RA+ cells. This record comes from a study of shared clonotypes between healthy human individuals. Across the whole study: A few men and two women, aged 18 to 49, were donors. Points from the study as a whole: Only blood was sampled; tissue repertoires likely differ.

Running of the assay took place at deep level. Researchers divided each subset's genomic DNA evenly across several immunoSEQ plates. The data were produced by immunoSEQ multiplex PCR, yet TCRdb's version contains in-frame clones alone and is incomplete. Of around 2,000,000 clones in the sample, approximately 95% are singletons; the top ten hold approximately 1.2%. Germline V gene sequence: CDR1 MNHEY, CDR2 SVGAGI. V lost 0 bases and J lost 4, with 10 bases in between. The CDR3 is 15 residues long. The sequence was collected from a man aged 18 to 30 in good health. Sequenced: naive CD8+ T cells sorted from blood. The chain has TRBV6-5 and TRBJ2-1; a weak D match, TRBD1 (6 bases). The CDR3 loop reads CASSYSGDTYNEQFF. The CDR3, as DNA: TGTGCCAGCAGTTACTCGGGGGACACATACAATGAGCAGTTCTTC.